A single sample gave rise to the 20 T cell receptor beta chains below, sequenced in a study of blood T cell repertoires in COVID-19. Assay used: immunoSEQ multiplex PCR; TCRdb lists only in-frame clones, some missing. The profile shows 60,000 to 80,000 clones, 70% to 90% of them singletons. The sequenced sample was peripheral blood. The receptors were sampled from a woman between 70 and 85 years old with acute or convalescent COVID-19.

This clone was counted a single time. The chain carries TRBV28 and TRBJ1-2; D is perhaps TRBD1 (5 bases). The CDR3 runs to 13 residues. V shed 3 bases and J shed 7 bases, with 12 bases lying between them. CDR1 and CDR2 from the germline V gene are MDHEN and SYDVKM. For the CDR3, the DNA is TGTGCCAGCAGTTTCCGGGGGATAAGTGGCTACACCTTC. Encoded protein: CASSFRGISGYTF.

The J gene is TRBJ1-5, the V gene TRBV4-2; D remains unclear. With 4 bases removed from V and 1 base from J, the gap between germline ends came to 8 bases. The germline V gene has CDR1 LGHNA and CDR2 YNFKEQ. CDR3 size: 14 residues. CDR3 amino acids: CASSPLVSNQPQHF. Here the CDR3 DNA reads TGTGCCAGCAGCCCTCTAGTCAGCAATCAGCCCCAGCATTTT.

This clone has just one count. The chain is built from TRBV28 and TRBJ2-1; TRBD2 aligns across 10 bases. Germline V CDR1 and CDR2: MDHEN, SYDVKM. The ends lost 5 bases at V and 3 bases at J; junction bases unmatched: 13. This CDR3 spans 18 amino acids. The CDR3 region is CASSGSGGPTNHYNEQFF. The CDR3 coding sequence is TGTGCCAGCAGTGGTAGCGGGGGGCCGACGAACCACTACAATGAGCAGTTCTTC.

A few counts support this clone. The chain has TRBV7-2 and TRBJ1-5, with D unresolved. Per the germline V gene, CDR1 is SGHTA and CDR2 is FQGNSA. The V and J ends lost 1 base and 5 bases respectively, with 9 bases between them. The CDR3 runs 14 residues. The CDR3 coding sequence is TGTGCCAGCAGCTTAGAAACAGCTTATCAGCCCCAGCATTTT. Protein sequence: CASSLETAYQPQHF.

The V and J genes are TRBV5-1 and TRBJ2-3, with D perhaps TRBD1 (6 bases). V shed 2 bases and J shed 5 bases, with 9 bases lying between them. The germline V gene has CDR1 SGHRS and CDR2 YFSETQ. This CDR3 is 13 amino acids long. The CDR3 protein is CASSLRTEDTQYF. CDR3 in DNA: TGCGCCAGCAGCTTAAGGACAGAAGATACGCAGTATTTT. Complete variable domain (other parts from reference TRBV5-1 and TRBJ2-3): KAGVTQTPRYLIKTRGQQVTLSCSPISGHRSVSWYQQTPGQGLQFLFEYFSETQRNKGNFPGRFSGRQFSNSRSEMNVSTLELGDSALYLCASSLRTEDTQYFGPGTRLTVL.

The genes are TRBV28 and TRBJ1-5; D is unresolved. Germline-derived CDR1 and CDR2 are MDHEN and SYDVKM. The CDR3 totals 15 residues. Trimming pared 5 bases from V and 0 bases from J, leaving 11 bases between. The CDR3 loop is CASSPRVHSNQPQHF. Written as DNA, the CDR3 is TGTGCCAGCAGTCCCCGGGTCCATAGCAATCAGCCCCAGCATTTT.

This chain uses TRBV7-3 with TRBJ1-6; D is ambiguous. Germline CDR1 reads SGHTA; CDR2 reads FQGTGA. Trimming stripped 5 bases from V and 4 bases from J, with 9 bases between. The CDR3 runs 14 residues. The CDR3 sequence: CASSLGVYNSPLHF. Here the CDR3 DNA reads TGTGCCAGCAGCCTGGGAGTTTATAATTCACCCCTCCACTTT.

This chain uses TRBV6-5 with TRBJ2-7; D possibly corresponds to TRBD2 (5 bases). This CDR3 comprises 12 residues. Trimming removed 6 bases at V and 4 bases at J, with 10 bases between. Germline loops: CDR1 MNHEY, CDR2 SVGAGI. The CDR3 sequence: CASSWTLYEQYF. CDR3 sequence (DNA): TGTGCCAGCAGCTGGACTCTTTACGAGCAGTACTTC.

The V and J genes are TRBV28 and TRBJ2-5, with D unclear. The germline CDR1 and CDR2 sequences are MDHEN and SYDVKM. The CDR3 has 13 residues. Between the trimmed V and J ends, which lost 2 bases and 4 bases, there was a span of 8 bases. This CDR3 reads CASSLGQIETQYF. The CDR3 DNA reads TGTGCCAGCAGTTTAGGTCAGATAGAGACCCAGTACTTC.

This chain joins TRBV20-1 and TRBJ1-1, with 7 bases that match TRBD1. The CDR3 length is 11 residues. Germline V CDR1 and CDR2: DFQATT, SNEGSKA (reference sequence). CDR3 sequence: CSGTGTVEAFF. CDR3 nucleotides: TGCAGCGGGACCGGGACAGTTGAAGCTTTCTTT.

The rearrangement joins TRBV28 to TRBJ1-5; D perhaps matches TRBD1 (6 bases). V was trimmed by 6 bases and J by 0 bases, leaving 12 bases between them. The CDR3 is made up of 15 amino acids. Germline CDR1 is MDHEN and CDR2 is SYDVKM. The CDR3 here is CASRRLGASNQPQHF. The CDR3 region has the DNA TGTGCCAGCAGGCGACTGGGGGCTAGCAATCAGCCCCAGCATTTT.

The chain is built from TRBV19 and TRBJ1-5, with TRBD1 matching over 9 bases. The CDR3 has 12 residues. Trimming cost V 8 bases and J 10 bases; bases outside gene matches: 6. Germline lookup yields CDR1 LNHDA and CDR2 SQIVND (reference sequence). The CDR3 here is CASGQGTTPQHF. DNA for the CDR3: TGTGCCAGTGGACAGGGGACGACACCCCAGCATTTT. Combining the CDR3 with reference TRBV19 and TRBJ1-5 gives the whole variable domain DGGITQSPKYLFRKEGQNVTLSCEQNLNHDAMYWYRQDPGQGLRLIYYSQIVNDFQKGDIAEGYSVSREKKESFPLTVTSAQKNPTAFYLCASGQGTTPQHFGDGTRLSIL.

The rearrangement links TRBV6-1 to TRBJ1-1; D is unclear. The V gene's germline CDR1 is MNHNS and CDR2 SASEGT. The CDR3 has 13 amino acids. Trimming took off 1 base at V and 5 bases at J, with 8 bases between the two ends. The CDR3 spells CASSEERGTEAFF. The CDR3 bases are TGTGCCAGCAGTGAAGAAAGAGGAACTGAAGCTTTCTTT.

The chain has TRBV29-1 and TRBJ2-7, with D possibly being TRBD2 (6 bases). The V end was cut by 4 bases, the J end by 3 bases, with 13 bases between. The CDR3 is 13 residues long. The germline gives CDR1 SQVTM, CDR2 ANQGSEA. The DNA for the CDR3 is TGCAGCGTTGCGGGGGTCTTAAGCTACGAGCAGTACTTC. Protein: CSVAGVLSYEQYF.

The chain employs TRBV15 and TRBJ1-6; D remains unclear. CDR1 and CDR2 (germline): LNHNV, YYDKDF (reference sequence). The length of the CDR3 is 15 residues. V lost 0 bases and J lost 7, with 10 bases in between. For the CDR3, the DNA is TGTGCCACCAGCAGAGACACAACACCAAATTCACCCCTCCACTTT. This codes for CATSRDTTPNSPLHF. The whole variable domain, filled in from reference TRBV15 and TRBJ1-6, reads DAMVIQNPRYQVTQFGKPVTLSCSQTLNHNVMYWYQQKSSQAPKLLFHYYDKDFNNEADTPDNFQSRRPNTSFCFLDIRSPGLGDTAMYLCATSRDTTPNSPLHFGNGTRLTVT.

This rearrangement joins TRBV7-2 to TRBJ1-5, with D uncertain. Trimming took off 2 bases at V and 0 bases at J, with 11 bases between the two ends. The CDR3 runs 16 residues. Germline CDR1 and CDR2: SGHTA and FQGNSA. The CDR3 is CASSLRRGDSNQPQHF. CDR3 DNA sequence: TGTGCCAGCAGCTTAAGGAGAGGCGATAGCAATCAGCCCCAGCATTTT.

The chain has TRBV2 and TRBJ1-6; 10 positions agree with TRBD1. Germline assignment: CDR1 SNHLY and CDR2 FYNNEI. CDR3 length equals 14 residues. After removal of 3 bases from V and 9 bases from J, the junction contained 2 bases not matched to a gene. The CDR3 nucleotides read TGTGCCAGCAGTGAGTGGACAGGGGGTTCACCCCTCCACTTT. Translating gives CASSEWTGGSPLHF.

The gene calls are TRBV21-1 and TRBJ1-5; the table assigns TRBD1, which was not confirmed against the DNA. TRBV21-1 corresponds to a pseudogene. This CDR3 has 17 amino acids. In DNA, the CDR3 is TGTGCCAGCAGCAAAGAGAGGAAACAGGCGCCTTGGGGGCCCCAGCATTTT. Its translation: CASSKERKQAPWGPQHF.

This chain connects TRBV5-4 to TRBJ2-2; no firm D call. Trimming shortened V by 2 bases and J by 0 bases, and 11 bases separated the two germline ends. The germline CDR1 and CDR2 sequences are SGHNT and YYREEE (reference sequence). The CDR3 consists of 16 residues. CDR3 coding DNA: TGTGCCAGCAGCTTTGTTTCACTCGCGAACACCGGGGAGCTGTTTTTT. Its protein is CASSFVSLANTGELFF.

As DNA, the CDR3 is TGTGCCAGCAGCTTCCTAGGGACAGGGGGAGAGACCCAGTACTTC. Its translation: CASSFLGTGGETQYF. The J gene is TRBJ2-5, the V gene TRBV5-5, with 11 bases that match TRBD1. The CDR3 consists of 15 residues. The junction had 4 bases not matched to a gene; V was cut back by 2 bases and J by 4 bases. Germline V lookup: CDR1 SGHKS, CDR2 YYEKEE (reference sequence).